One and the same sample provided the 21 T cell receptor beta chains below, sequenced in a study of blood T cell repertoires in COVID-19. The assay was immunoSEQ multiplex PCR, and TCRdb's table has in-frame clones only and misses some. In the table there are about 29,000 clones, about 80% of which are singletons. Sequencing input: peripheral blood. Receptor source: a man at least 80 years old with active or convalescent COVID-19.

A note on this clone: Germline and junction disagree at one end, which may indicate a read error. The chain joins TRBV3-1 (or the pseudogene TRBV3-2) to TRBJ2-2; 7 bases map to TRBD2. The germline CDR1 and CDR2 sequences are LGHDT and YNNKEL (reference sequence). This CDR3 is 13 amino acids long. This CDR3 reads CASSQTGGGVRIF. The CDR3 region has the DNA TGTGCCAGCAGCCAAACGGGAGGAGGGGTCAGGATTTTT.

J is TRBJ2-2 and V is TRBV18, with 7 bases lining up with TRBD1. V shed 8 bases and J 2 bases; nucleotides not matched to a gene: 5. Germline V gene data show CDR1 as KGHSH and CDR2 as LQKENI. The CDR3 is made up of 14 amino acids. The CDR3 sequence is CASTRQGNTGELFF. The DNA for the CDR3 is TGTGCCAGCACGCGACAGGGAAACACCGGGGAGCTGTTTTTT.

The chain combines TRBV9 with TRBJ2-7; 9 bases line up with TRBD2. CDR3 length equals 15 residues. CDR1 and CDR2 from the germline V gene are SGDLS and YYNGEE. The V and J ends lost 4 bases and 3 bases, in that order; junction bases with no gene match: 8. CDR3 bases: TGTGCCAGCAGCCCCCGGGCTAGCGGGGTCTACGAGCAGTACTTC. Encoded protein: CASSPRASGVYEQYF.

By proportion, this clone is medium-sized. The chain carries TRBV7-9 and TRBJ2-1; maybe TRBD2 (6 bases). With 1 base removed from V and 5 bases from J, the gap between germline ends came to 15 bases. The germline CDR1 and CDR2 sequences are SEHNR and FQNEAQ (reference sequence). The length of the CDR3 is 16 residues. CDR3 sequence: CASSLGALDYNNEQFF. The CDR3 DNA is TGTGCCAGCAGCTTAGGGGCGTTGGACTATAACAATGAGCAGTTCTTC.

The J gene is TRBJ1-1, the V gene TRBV3-1 (or the pseudogene TRBV3-2); 7 nucleotides line up with TRBD1. V was pared by 2 bases and J by 1 base, with 1 base of the junction left unmatched. CDR1 LGHDT and CDR2 YNNKEL come from the germline V gene (reference sequence). This CDR3 region has 14 residues. The CDR3 DNA reads TGTGCCAGCAGCCAAAGACAGGGGAACACTGAAGCTTTCTTT. This encodes CASSQRQGNTEAFF.

This clone was observed a handful of times. The V gene is TRBV5-1, the J gene TRBJ1-1; D is ambiguous. The germline V and J ends were trimmed by 4 bases and 0 bases, with 10 bases remaining between them. Germline V CDR1 and CDR2: SGHRS, YFSETQ. The length of the CDR3 is 14 residues. This CDR3 is CASSPSGLNTEAFF. The CDR3 nucleotides read TGCGCCAGCAGCCCCTCAGGTTTGAACACTGAAGCTTTCTTT.

The table lists this clone with a few counts. The CDR3 sequence is CASSPEVAGGHNEQFF. The CDR3 DNA follows: TGTGCCAGCAGCCCAGAAGTAGCGGGGGGGCACAATGAGCAGTTCTTC. The V call is TRBV11-2, the J call TRBJ2-1, with 11 bases aligning to TRBD2. The CDR3 has 16 amino acids. V lost 5 bases, J lost 5 bases, and 8 bases stayed unmatched. Looked up from germline, CDR1 is SGHAT and CDR2 is FQNNGV.

The rearrangement links TRBV3-1 (or the pseudogene TRBV3-2) to TRBJ1-5, with D perhaps matching TRBD1 (5 bases). CDR1 is LGHDT and CDR2 is YNNKEL in the germline V gene (reference sequence). Trimming stripped 1 base from V and 11 bases from J, with 6 bases between. This CDR3 is 11 amino acids long. The CDR3 coding sequence is TGTGCCAGCAGCCAAGGGGGGGCCCAGCATTTT. Protein product: CASSQGGAQHF.

The chain combines TRBV9 with TRBJ1-2; D is undetermined. Germline V gene sequence: CDR1 SGDLS, CDR2 YYNGEE. The CDR3 contains 15 residues. V lost 4 bases to trimming and J lost 4 bases, with 17 bases between them. The CDR3 bases are TGTGCCAGCAGCTCCCGGGAGAGTGGCCTCTATGGCTACACCTTC. Translating gives CASSSRESGLYGYTF.

V gene TRBV15 combines with J gene TRBJ2-1, with D possibly matching TRBD2 (6 bases). V was trimmed by 3 bases and J by 7 bases, leaving 16 bases between them. The CDR3 sequence is 15 residues long. Germline-derived CDR1 and CDR2 are LNHNV and YYDKDF (reference sequence). CDR3 residues: CATSSEPGARNEQFF. CDR3 sequence (DNA): TGTGCCACCAGCAGTGAACCGGGAGCCAGAAATGAGCAGTTCTTC.

The genes are TRBV19 and TRBJ1-2; D gene uncertain. V was clipped by 6 bases and J by 1 base, with 12 bases between them. Germline assignment: CDR1 LNHDA and CDR2 SQIVND (reference sequence). The CDR3 contains 14 residues. CDR3 amino acids: CASRSGEGNYGYTF. The CDR3 DNA reads TGTGCCAGTAGGTCCGGGGAGGGTAACTATGGCTACACCTTC. The full variable domain, its missing parts supplied by reference TRBV19 and TRBJ1-2, is DGGITQSPKYLFRKEGQNVTLSCEQNLNHDAMYWYRQDPGQGLRLIYYSQIVNDFQKGDIAEGYSVSREKKESFPLTVTSAQKNPTAFYLCASRSGEGNYGYTFGSGTRLTVV.

The chain recombines TRBV6-6 with TRBJ2-7; possibly TRBD1 for D (5 bases). The V end lost 2 bases, the J end lost 2 bases, and 13 bases lay between the germline ends. Looked up from germline, CDR1 is MNHNY and CDR2 is SVGAGI (reference sequence). This CDR3 has 15 amino acids. DNA for the CDR3: TGTGCCAGCAGTTACCCACAGAACAGGACCTACGAGCAGTACTTC. This gives the protein CASSYPQNRTYEQYF.

V usage is TRBV15 and J usage is TRBJ1-4, with D tentatively TRBD1 (5 bases). Germline CDR1 reads LNHNV; CDR2 reads YYDKDF (reference sequence). V lost 1 base to trimming and J lost 0 bases, with 12 bases between them. The CDR3 extends over 17 amino acids. The CDR3 region has the DNA TGTGCCACCAGCAGAGTACGGGGGTTCACAACTAATGAAAAACTGTTTTTT. Protein product: CATSRVRGFTTNEKLFF.

The gene calls are TRBV18 and TRBJ2-7; no clear D gene. The germline V and J ends were trimmed by 7 bases and 4 bases, with 17 bases remaining between them. The germline V gene encodes CDR1 KGHSH and CDR2 LQKENI. This CDR3 is built from 14 residues. In DNA form, the CDR3 reads TGTGCCAGCTTCGCTTCGGGTTTCGGGTACGAGCAGTACTTC. It encodes CASFASGFGYEQYF.

This clone was seen more than once but under ten times. The rearrangement joins TRBV9 to TRBJ2-2, with TRBD2 as a possible D gene (5 bases). V shed 3 bases and J shed 2 bases, with 20 bases lying between them. CDR1 is SGDLS, CDR2 YYNGEE, per germline. The CDR3 contains 18 residues. The DNA of the CDR3 is TGTGCCAGCAGCGCCCGCCCTAAACGAGCGGCCAACACCGGGGAGCTGTTTTTT. It codes for CASSARPKRAANTGELFF.

The CDR3: CSASRGMDGYTF. As DNA, the CDR3 is TGCAGTGCTAGTCGAGGGATGGATGGCTACACCTTC. The rearrangement joins TRBV20-1 to TRBJ1-2; D is uncertain. V shed 3 bases and J shed 6 bases, with 11 bases lying between them. The CDR3 runs to 12 residues. Germline CDR1 DFQATT, CDR2 SNEGSKA (reference sequence).

The CDR3 region has the DNA TGTGCCAGCAGCCCCGGGACTAGTATGGTCTACAATGAGCAGTTCTTC. Translating it yields CASSPGTSMVYNEQFF. This chain joins TRBV11-2 and TRBJ2-1; 8 nucleotides line up with TRBD2. This CDR3 region has 16 residues. V lost 5 bases, J lost 3 bases, and 9 bases stayed unmatched. The germline gives CDR1 SGHAT, CDR2 FQNNGV.

This clone was seen a few times. The chain joins TRBV7-9 to TRBJ1-6; D possibly corresponds to TRBD1 (6 bases). Trimming took off 5 bases at V and 11 bases at J, with 16 bases between the two ends. This CDR3 spans 14 amino acids. In germline, CDR1 is SEHNR, CDR2 FQNEAQ (reference sequence). CDR3 nucleotides: TGTGCCAGCAGCCCCGTTGCTGCAGGGGCACCCCTCCACTTT. Its protein is CASSPVAAGAPLHF.

DNA of the CDR3: TGTGCCAGCAGCCCGCTAGCGGGGGGCACAGATACGCAGTATTTT. Protein sequence: CASSPLAGGTDTQYF. This chain links TRBV11-2 with TRBJ2-3; 10 bases line up with TRBD2. This CDR3 has 15 amino acids. Germline V gene data show CDR1 as SGHAT and CDR2 as FQNNGV. V dropped 5 bases and J dropped 1; count of bases not matched to a gene: 3.

The rearrangement joins TRBV21-1 to TRBJ1-4. TRBV21-1 is recorded as a pseudogene. The CDR3 contains 17 residues. The CDR3 nucleotides read TGTGCCAGCAGCAAAAGGCCCCGGGGAGGAGTTAATGAAAAACTGTTTTTT. It specifies CASSKRPRGGVNEKLFF.

J is TRBJ2-7 and V is TRBV10-2; D gene ambiguous. The CDR3 is made up of 12 amino acids. V gave up 8 bases and J gave up 5 bases, with 13 bases separating them. Germline V CDR1 and CDR2: WSHSY, SAAADI. The CDR3 is CASALLANEQYF. DNA of the CDR3: TGCGCCAGCGCCTTACTTGCGAACGAGCAGTACTTC.